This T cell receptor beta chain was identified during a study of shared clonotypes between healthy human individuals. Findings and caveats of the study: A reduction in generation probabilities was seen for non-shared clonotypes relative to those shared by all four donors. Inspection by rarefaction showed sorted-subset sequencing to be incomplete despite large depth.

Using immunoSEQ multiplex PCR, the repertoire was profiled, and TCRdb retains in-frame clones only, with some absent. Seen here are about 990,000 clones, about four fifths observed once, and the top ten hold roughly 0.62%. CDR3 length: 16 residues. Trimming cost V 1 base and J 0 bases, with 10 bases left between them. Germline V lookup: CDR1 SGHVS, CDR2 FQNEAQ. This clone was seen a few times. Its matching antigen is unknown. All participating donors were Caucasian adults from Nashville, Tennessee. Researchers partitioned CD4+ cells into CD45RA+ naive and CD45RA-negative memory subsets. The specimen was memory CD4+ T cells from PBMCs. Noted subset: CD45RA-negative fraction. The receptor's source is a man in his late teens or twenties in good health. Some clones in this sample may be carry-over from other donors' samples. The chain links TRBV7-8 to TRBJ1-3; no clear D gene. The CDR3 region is CASSLVEVASGNTIYF. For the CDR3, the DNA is TGTGCCAGCAGCTTAGTAGAGGTAGCCTCTGGAAACACCATATATTTT.